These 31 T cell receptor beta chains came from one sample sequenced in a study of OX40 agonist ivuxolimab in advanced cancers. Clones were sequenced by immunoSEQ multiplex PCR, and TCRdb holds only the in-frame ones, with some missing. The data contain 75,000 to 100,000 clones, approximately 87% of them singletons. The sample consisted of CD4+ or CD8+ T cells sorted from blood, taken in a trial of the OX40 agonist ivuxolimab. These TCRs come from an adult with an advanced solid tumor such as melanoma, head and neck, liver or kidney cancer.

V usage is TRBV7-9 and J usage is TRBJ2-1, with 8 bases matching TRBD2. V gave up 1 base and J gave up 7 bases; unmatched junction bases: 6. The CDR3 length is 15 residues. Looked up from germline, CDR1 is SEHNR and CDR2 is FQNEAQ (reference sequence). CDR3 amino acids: CASSLGASGRNEQFF. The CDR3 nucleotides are TGTGCCAGCAGCTTAGGGGCTAGCGGGCGGAATGAGCAGTTCTTC. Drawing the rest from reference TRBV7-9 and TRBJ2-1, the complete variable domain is DTGVSQNPRHKITKRGQNVTFRCDPISEHNRLYWYRQTLGQGPEFLTYFQNEAQLEKSRLLSDRFSAERPKGSFSTLEIQRTEQGDSAMYLCASSLGASGRNEQFFGPGTRLTVL.

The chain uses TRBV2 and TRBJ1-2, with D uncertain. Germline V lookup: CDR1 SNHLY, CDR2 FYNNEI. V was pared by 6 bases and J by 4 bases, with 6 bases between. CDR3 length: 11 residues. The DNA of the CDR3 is TGTGCCAGCAGCCAGGTCTATGGCTACACCTTC. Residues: CASSQVYGYTF. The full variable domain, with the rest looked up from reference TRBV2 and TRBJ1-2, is EPEVTQTPSHQVTQMGQEVILRCVPISNHLYFYWYRQILGQKVEFLVSFYNNEISEKSEIFDDQFSVERPDGSNFTLKIRSTKLEDSAMYFCASSQVYGYTFGSGTRLTVV.

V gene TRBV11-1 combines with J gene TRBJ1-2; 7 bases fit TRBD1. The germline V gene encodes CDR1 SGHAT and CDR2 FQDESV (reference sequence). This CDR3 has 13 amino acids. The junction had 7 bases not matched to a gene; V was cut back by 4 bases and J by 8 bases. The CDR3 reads CASSSQGTRGYTF. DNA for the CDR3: TGTGCCAGCAGCTCACAGGGGACGAGGGGCTACACCTTC.

The CDR3: CASTSGGTDTQYF. CDR3 coding DNA: TGTGCCAGCACTAGCGGGGGCACAGATACGCAGTATTTT. The genes are TRBV6-1 and TRBJ2-3; 9 bases align to TRBD2. Germline V gene lookup returns CDR1 MNHNS and CDR2 SASEGT. V was pared by 7 bases and J by 1 base, with 0 bases of the junction left unmatched. The CDR3 has 13 residues.

CDR3 protein: CAWTAGGNYGYTF. The CDR3 DNA reads as TGTGCCTGGACTGCCGGGGGTAACTATGGCTACACCTTC. This chain joins TRBV30 and TRBJ1-2; a weak D match, TRBD1 (5 bases). The V and J ends lost 4 bases and 1 base respectively, with 10 bases between them. Germline CDR1 reads GTSNPN; CDR2 reads SVGIG (reference sequence). This CDR3 comprises 13 residues.

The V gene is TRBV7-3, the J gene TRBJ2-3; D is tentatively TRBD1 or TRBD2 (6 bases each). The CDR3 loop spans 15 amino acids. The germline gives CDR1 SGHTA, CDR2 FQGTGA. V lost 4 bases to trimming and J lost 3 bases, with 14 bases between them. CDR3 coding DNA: TGTGCCAGCAGCTCACAGGGAGGAGGAACAGATACGCAGTATTTT. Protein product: CASSSQGGGTDTQYF.

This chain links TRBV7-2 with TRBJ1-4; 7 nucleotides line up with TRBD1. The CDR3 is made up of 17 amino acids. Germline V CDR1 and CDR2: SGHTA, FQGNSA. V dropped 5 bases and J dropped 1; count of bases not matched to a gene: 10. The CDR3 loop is CASSPEGRGRTNEKLFF. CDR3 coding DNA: TGTGCCAGCAGCCCCGAGGGGAGGGGGCGAACTAATGAAAAACTGTTTTTT.

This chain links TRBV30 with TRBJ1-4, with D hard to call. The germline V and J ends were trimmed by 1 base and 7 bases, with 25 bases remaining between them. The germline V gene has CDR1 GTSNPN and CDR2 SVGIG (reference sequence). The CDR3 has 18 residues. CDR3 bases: TGTGCCTGGAGTGAGAGGACGAGGATTTTCGTTGATGGTGAAAAACTGTTTTTT. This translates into CAWSERTRIFVDGEKLFF.

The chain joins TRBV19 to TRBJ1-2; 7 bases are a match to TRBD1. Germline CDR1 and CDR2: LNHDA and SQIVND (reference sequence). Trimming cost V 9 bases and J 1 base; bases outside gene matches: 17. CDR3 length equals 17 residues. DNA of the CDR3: TGTGCCAGCAAGTCGACAGGGCCCCAGGTCATTAACTATGGCTACACCTTC. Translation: CASKSTGPQVINYGYTF. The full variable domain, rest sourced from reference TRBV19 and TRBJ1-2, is DGGITQSPKYLFRKEGQNVTLSCEQNLNHDAMYWYRQDPGQGLRLIYYSQIVNDFQKGDIAEGYSVSREKKESFPLTVTSAQKNPTAFYLCASKSTGPQVINYGYTFGSGTRLTVV.

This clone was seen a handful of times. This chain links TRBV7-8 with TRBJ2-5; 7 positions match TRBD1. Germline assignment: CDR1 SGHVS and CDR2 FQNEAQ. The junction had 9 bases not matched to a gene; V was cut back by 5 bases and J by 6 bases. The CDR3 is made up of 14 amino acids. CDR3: CASSPRDRKKTQYF. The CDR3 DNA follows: TGTGCCAGCAGCCCACGGGACAGAAAGAAGACCCAGTACTTC. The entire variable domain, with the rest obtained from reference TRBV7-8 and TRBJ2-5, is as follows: GAGVSQSPRYKVAKRGQDVALRCDPISGHVSLFWYQQALGQGPEFLTYFQNEAQLDKSGLPSDRFFAERPEGSVSTLKIQRTQQEDSAVYLCASSPRDRKKTQYFGPGTRLLVL.

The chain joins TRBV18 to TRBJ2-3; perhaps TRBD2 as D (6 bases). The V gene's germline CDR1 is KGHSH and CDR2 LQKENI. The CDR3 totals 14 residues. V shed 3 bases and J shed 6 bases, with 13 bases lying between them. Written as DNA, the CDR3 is TGTGCCAGCTCACCCGGGACTTTGGGGGATACGCAGTATTTT. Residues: CASSPGTLGDTQYF. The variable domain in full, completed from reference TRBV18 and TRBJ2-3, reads NAGVMQNPRHLVRRRGQEARLRCSPMKGHSHVYWYRQLPEEGLKFMVYLQKENIIDESGMPKERFSAEFPKEGPSILRIQQVVRGDSAAYFCASSPGTLGDTQYFGPGTRLTVL.

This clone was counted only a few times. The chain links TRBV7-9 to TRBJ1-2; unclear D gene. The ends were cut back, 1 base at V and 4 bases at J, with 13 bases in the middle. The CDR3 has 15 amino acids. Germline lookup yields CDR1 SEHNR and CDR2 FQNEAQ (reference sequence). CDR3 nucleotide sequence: TGTGCCAGCAGCTTAGTGTTAAGTCTCAGCTATGGCTACACCTTC. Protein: CASSLVLSLSYGYTF.

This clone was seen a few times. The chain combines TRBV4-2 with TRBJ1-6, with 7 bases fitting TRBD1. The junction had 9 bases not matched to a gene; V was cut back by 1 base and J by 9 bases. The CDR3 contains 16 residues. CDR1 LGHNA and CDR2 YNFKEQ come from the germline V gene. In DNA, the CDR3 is TGTGCCAGCAGCCAAGGTGGGGGACAGCCCTTTTCACCCCTCCACTTT. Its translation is CASSQGGGQPFSPLHF.

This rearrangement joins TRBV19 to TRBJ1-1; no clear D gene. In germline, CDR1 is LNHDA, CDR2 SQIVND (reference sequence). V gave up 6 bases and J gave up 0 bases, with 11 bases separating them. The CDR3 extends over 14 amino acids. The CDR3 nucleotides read TGTGCCAGTAGGGCCGGACGGGTGAACACTGAAGCTTTCTTT. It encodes CASRAGRVNTEAFF.

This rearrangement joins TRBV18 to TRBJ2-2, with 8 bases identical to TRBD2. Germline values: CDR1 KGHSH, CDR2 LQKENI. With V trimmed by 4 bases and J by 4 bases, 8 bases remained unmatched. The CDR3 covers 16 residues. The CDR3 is CASSLRNGRATGELFF. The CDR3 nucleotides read TGTGCCAGCTCACTACGGAACGGGAGGGCCACCGGGGAGCTGTTTTTT.

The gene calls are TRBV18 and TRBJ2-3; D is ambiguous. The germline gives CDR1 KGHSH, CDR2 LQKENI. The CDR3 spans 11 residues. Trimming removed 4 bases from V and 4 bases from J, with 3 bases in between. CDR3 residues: CASSRADTQYF. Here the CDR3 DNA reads TGTGCCAGCTCACGGGCAGATACGCAGTATTTT.

This chain's CDR3 is CASSYDRVSYGYTF. CDR3 coding DNA: TGTGCCAGCAGTTACGACAGGGTCTCATATGGCTACACCTTC. The chain combines TRBV6-5 with TRBJ1-2; 7 bases align to TRBD1. Per the germline V gene, CDR1 is MNHEY and CDR2 is SVGAGI. J lost 5 bases, V lost 2 bases, and 5 bases had no gene match. The length of the CDR3 is 14 residues.

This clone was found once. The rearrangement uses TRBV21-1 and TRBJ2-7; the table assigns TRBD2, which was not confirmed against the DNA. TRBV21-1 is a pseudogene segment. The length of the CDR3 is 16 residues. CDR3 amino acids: CASSKELSGTSYGQYF. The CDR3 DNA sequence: TGTGCCAGCAGCAAAGAGCTCAGCGGGACGTCCTACGGGCAGTACTTC.

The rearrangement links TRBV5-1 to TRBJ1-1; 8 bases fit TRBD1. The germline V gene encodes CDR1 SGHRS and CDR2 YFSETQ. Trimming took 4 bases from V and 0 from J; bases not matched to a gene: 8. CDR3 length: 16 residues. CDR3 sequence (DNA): TGCGCCAGCAGCCGAGACAGGGGAGGTGTGAACACTGAAGCTTTCTTT. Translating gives CASSRDRGGVNTEAFF.

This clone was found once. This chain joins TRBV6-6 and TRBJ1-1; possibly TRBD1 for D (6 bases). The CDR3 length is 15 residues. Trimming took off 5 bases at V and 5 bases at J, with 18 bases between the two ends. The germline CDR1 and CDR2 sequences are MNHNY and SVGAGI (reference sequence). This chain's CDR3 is CASSPLGGRGTEAFF. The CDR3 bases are TGTGCCAGCAGTCCTCTGGGGGGGCGAGGAACTGAAGCTTTCTTT.

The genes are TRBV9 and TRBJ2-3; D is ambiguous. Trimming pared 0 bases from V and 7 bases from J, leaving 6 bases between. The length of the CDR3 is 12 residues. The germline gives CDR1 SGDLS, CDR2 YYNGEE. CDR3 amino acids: CASSVVGNTQYF. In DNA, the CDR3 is TGTGCCAGCAGCGTAGTGGGGAATACGCAGTATTTT.

CDR3 bases: TGTGCCAGTTCCCTTGGGACAGGGGTTGAAAAACTGTTTTTT. It specifies CASSLGTGVEKLFF. The chain combines TRBV19 with TRBJ1-4; 10 nucleotides line up with TRBD1. With V trimmed by 8 bases and J by 7 bases, 7 bases remained unmatched. The CDR3 is made up of 14 amino acids. The germline gives CDR1 LNHDA, CDR2 SQIVND (reference sequence).

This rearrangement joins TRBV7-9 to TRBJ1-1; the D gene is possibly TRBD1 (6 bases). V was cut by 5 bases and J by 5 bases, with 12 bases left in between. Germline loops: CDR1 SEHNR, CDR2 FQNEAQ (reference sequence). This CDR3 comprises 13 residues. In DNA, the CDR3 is TGTGCCAGCAGCGCACAGGGTCTAACTGAAGCTTTCTTT. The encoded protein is CASSAQGLTEAFF.

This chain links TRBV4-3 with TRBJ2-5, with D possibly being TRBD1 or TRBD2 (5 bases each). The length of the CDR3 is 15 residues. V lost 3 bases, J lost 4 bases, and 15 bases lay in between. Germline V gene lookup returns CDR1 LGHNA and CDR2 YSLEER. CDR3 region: CASSHIRDPRETQYF. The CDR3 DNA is TGCGCCAGCAGCCACATACGGGACCCACGAGAGACCCAGTACTTC.

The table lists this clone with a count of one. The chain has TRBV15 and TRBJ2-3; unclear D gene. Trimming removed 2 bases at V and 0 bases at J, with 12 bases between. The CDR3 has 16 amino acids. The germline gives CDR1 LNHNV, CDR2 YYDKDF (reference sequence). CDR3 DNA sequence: TGTGCCACCAGCAGATGGGTGGGGTTGAGCACAGATACGCAGTATTTT. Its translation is CATSRWVGLSTDTQYF. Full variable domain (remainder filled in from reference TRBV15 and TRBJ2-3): DAMVIQNPRYQVTQFGKPVTLSCSQTLNHNVMYWYQQKSSQAPKLLFHYYDKDFNNEADTPDNFQSRRPNTSFCFLDIRSPGLGDTAMYLCATSRWVGLSTDTQYFGPGTRLTVL.

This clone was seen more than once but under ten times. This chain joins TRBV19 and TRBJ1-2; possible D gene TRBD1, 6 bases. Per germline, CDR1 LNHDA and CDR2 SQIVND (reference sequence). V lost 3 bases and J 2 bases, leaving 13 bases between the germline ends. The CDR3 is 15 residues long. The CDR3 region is CASSIKEGGNYGYTF. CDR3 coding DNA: TGTGCCAGTAGTATTAAGGAGGGGGGAAACTATGGCTACACCTTC.

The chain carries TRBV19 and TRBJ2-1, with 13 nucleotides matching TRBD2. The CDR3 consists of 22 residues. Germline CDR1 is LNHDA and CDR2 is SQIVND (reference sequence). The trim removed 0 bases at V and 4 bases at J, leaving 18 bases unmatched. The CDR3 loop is CASSIDLVLQRTSGRPYNEQFF. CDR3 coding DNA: TGTGCCAGTAGTATAGATCTCGTTCTTCAGAGGACTAGCGGGAGACCGTACAATGAGCAGTTCTTC.

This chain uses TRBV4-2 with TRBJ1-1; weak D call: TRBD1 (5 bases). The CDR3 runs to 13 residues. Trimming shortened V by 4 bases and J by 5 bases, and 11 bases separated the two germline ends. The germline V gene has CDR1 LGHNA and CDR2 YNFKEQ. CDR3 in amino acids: CASSREGKTEAFF. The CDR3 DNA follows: TGTGCCAGCAGCCGAGAGGGGAAGACTGAAGCTTTCTTT.

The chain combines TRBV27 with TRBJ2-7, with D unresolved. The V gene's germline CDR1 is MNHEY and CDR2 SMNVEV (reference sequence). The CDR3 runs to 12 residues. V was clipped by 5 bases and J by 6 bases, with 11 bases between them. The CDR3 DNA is TGTGCCAGCAGTCCTACACGAGGCGAGCAGTACTTC. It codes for CASSPTRGEQYF.

The chain's CDR3 is CASSLEQVRLSTEAFF. CDR3 sequence (DNA): TGTGCCAGCAGCTTAGAACAGGTCAGATTAAGCACTGAAGCTTTCTTT. The genes are TRBV7-8 and TRBJ1-1; tentative D call: TRBD1 (5 bases). V was shortened by 1 base and J by 4 bases, with 16 bases between the two germline ends. The germline V gene encodes CDR1 SGHVS and CDR2 FQNEAQ. The CDR3 loop spans 16 amino acids.

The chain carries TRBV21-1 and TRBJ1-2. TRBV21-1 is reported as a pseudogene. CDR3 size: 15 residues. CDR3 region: CASSKATVGLCGYTF. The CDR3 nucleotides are TGTGCCAGCAGCAAAGCAACCGTGGGACTTTGTGGCTACACCTTC.